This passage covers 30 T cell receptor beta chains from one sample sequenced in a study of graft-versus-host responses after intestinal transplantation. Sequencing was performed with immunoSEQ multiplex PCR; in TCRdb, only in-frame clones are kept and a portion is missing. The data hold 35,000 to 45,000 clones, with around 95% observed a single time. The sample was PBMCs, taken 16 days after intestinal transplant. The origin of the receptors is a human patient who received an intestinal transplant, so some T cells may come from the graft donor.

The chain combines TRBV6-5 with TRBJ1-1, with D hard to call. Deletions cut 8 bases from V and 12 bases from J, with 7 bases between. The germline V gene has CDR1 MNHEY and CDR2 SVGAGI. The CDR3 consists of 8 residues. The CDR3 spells CASSGTFF. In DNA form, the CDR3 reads TGTGCCAGCTCCGGGACTTTCTTT.

CDR3 DNA: TGTGCCAGCAGTTACTCTTGGACACTAGGCTCACCCCTCCACTTT. Translated: CASSYSWTLGSPLHF. This rearrangement joins TRBV6-5 to TRBJ1-6; tentative D call: TRBD1 (5 bases). Germline loops: CDR1 MNHEY, CDR2 SVGAGI. V lost 0 bases to trimming and J lost 10 bases, with 13 bases between them. There are 15 residues in the CDR3.

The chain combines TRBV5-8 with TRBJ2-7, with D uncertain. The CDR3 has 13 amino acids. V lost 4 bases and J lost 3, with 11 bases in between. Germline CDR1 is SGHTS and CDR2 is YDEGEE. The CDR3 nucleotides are TGTGCCAGCAGCCCCCATTGGATCTACGAGCAGTACTTC. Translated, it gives CASSPHWIYEQYF.

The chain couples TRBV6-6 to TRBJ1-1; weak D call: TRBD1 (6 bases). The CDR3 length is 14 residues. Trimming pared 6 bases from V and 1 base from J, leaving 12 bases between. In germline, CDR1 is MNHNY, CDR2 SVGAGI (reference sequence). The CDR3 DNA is TGTGCCAGCAGAAGAGGACAGTCGAACACTGAAGCTTTCTTT. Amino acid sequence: CASRRGQSNTEAFF.

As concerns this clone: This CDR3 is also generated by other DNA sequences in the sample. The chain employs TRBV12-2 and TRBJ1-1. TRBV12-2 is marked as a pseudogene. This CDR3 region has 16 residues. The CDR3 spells CASRLGVGGPDTEAFF. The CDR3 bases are TGTGCAAGTCGCTTAGGGGTGGGGGGGCCGGACACTGAAGCTTTCTTT.

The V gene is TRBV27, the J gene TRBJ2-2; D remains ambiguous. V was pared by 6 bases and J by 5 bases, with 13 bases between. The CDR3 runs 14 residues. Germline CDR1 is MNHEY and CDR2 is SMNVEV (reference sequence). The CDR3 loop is CASRPGRRTGELFF. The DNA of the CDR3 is TGTGCCAGCAGGCCCGGACGGAGAACCGGGGAGCTGTTTTTT.

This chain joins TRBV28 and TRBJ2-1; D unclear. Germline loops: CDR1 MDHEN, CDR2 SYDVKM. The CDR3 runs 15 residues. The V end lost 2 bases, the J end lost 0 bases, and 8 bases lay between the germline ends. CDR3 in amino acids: CASSLAASSYNEQFF. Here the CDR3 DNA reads TGTGCCAGCAGTTTAGCGGCCAGCTCCTACAATGAGCAGTTCTTC.

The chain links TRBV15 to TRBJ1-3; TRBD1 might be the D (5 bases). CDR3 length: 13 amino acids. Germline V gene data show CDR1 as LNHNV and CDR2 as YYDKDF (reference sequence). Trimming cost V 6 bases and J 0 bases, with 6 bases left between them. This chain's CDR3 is CATRGDSGNTIYF. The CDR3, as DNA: TGTGCCACCAGGGGGGACTCTGGAAACACCATATATTTT.

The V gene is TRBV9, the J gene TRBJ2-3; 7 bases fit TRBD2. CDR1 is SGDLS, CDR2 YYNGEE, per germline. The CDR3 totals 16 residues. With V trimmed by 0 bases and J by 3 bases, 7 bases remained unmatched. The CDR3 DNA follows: TGTGCCAGCAGCGTAGCTCGTTCGGGAGGTACAGATACGCAGTATTTT. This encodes CASSVARSGGTDTQYF.

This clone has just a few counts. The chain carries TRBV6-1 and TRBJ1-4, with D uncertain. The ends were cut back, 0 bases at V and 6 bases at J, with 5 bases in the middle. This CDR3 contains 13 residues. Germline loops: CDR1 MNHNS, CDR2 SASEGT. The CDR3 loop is CASSEAGDEKLFF. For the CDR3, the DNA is TGTGCCAGCAGTGAAGCTGGGGATGAAAAACTGTTTTTT.

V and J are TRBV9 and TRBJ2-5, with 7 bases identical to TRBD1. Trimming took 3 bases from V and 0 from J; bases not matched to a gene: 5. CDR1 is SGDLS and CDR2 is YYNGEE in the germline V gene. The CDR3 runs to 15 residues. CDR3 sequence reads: CASSERGLYQETQYF. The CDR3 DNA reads TGTGCCAGCAGCGAGAGGGGGCTGTACCAAGAGACCCAGTACTTC. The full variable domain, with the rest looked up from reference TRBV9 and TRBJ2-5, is DSGVTQTPKHLITATGQRVTLRCSPRSGDLSVYWYQQSLDQGLQFLIQYYNGEERAKGNILERFSAQQFPDLHSELNLSSLELGDSALYFCASSERGLYQETQYFGPGTRLLVL.

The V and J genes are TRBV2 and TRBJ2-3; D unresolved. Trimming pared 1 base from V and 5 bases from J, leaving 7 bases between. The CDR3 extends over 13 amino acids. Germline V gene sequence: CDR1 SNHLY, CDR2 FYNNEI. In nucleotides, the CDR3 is TGTGCCAGCAGTGAAGAGTTTGGAGATACGCAGTATTTT. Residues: CASSEEFGDTQYF.

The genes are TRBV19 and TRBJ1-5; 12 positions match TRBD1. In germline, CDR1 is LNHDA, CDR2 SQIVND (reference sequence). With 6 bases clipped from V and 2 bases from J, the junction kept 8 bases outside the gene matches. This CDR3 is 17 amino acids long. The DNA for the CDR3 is TGTGCCAGTAGCCTAACCCGGGACAGGGGGCGCAATCAGCCCCAGCATTTT. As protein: CASSLTRDRGRNQPQHF.

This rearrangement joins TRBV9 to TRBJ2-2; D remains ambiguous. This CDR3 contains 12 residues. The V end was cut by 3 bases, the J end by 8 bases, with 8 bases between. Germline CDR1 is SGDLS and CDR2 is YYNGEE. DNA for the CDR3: TGTGCCAGCAGCGAATATGAGGGGGAGCTGTTTTTT. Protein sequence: CASSEYEGELFF.

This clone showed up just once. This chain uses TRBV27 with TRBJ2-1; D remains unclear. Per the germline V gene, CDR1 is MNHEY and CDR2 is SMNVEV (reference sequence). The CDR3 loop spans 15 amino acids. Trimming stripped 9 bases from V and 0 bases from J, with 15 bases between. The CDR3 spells CASKLETASYNEQFF. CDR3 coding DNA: TGTGCCAGTAAGCTGGAGACTGCCTCCTACAATGAGCAGTTCTTC.

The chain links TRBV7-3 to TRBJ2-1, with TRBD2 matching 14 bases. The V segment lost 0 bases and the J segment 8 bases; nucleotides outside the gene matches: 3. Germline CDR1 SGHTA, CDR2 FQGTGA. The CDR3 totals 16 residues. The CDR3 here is CASSLTGLAGVHEQFF. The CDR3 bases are TGTGCCAGCAGCTTAACGGGACTAGCGGGAGTCCATGAGCAGTTCTTC.

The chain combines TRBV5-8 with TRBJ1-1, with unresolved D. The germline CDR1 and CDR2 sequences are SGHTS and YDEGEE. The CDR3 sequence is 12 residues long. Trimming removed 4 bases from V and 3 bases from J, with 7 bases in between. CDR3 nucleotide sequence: TGTGCCAGCAGCCAAGATTACACTGAAGCTTTCTTT. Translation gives CASSQDYTEAFF.

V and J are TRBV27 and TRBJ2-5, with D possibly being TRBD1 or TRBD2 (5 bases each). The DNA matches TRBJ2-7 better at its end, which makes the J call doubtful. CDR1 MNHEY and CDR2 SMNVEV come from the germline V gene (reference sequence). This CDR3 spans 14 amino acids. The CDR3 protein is CASAGTGSLHEQYF. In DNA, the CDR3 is TGTGCCAGCGCAGGGACCGGCTCGCTCCACGAGCAGTACTTC.

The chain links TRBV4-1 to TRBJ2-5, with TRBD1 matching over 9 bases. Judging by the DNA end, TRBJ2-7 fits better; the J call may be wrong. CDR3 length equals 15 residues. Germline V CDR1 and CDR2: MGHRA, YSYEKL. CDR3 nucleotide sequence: TGCGCCAGCAGCCAAGCAGACAGGGGGAGCTACGAGCAGTACTTC. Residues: CASSQADRGSYEQYF.

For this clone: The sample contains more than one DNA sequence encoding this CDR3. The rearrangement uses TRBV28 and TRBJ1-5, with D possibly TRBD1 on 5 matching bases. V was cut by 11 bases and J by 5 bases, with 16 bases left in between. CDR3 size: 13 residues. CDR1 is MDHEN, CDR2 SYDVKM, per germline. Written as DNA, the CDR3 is TGTGCCTCCGGGGGGGGGAGAGATCAGCCCCAGCATTTT. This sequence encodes CASGGGRDQPQHF.

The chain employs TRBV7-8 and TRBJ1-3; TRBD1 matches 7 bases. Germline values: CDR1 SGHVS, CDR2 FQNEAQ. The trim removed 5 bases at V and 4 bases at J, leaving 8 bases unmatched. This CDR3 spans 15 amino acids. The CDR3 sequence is CASSLYTGEGNTIYF. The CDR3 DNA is TGTGCCAGCAGCCTTTACACAGGGGAGGGAAACACCATATATTTT.

The CDR3: CASSFKGRGETQYF. CDR3 coding DNA: TGTGCCAGCAGCTTTAAAGGCCGGGGGGAGACCCAGTACTTC. This chain uses TRBV7-3 with TRBJ2-5, with D maybe TRBD2 (6 bases). CDR1 is SGHTA, CDR2 FQGTGA, per germline. The CDR3 has 14 amino acids. With 3 bases removed from V and 5 bases from J, the gap between germline ends came to 13 bases.

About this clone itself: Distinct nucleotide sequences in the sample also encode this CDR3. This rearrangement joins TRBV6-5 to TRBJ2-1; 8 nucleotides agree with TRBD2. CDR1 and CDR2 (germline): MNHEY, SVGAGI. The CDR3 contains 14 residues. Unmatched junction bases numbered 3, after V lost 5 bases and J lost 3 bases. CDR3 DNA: TGTGCCAGCAGTCTAGCGGGTCGCTACAATGAGCAGTTCTTC. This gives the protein CASSLAGRYNEQFF.

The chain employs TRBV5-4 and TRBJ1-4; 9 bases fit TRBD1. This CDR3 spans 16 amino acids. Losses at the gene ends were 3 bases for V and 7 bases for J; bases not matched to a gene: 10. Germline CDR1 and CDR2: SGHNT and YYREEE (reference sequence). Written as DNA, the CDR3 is TGTGCCAGCAGCTCACAGGGGGCAGGGTTGGGTGAAAAACTGTTTTTT. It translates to CASSSQGAGLGEKLFF.

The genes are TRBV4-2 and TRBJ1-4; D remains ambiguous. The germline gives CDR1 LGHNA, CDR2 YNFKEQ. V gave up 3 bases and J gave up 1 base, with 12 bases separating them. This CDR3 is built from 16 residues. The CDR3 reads CASSQDGAQTNEKLFF. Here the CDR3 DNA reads TGTGCCAGCAGCCAGGATGGAGCTCAAACTAATGAAAAACTGTTTTTT.

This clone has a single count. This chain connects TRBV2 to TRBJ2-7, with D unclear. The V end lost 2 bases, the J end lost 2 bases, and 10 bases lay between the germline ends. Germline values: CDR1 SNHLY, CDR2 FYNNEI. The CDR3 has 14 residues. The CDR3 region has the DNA TGTGCCAGCAGTGAAAGGCTTATCGCCTACGAGCAGTACTTC. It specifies CASSERLIAYEQYF.

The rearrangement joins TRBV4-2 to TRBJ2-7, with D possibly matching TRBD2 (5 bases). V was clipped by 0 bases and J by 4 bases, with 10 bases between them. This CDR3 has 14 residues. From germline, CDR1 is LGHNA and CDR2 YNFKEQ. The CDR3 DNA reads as TGTGCCAGCAGCCAAGATCCTAGCAGGTACGAGCAGTACTTC. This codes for CASSQDPSRYEQYF.

The CDR3 here is CASSESLSGSFYEQYF. The CDR3 bases are TGTGCCAGCAGTGAATCCCTTAGCGGGAGTTTCTACGAGCAGTACTTC. The chain couples TRBV6-1 to TRBJ2-7, with TRBD2 identical over 9 bases. V lost 2 bases to trimming and J lost 3 bases; unmatched junction nucleotides: 8. The CDR3 sequence is 16 residues long. Germline loops: CDR1 MNHNS, CDR2 SASEGT.

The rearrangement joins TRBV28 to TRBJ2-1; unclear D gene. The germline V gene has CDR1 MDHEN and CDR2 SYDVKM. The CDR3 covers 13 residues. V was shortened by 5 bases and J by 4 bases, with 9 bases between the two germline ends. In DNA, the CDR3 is TGTGCCAGCAGTGATACTAAATACAATGAGCAGTTCTTC. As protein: CASSDTKYNEQFF.

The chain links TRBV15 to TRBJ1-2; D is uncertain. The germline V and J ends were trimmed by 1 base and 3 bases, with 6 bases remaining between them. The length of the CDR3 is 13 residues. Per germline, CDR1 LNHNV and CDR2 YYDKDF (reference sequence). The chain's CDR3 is CATSRALDYGYTF. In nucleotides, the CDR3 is TGTGCCACCAGCAGAGCGCTTGACTATGGCTACACCTTC.